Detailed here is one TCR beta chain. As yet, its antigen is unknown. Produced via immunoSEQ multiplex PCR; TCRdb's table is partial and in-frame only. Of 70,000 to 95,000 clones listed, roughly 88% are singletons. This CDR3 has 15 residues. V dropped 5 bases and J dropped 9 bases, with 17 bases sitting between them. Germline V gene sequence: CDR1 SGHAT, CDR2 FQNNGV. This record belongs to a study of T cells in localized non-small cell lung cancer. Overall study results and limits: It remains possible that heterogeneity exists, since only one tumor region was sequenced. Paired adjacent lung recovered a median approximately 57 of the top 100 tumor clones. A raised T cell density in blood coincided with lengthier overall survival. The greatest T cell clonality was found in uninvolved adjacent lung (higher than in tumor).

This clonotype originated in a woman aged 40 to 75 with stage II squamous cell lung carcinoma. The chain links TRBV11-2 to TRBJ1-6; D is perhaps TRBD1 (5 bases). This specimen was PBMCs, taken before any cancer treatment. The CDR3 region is CASSPPDRQPSPLHF. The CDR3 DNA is TGTGCCAGCAGCCCCCCAGATCGACAGCCTTCACCCCTCCACTTT.